The 8 T cell receptor beta chains in this list originate from one sample, sequenced in a study of OX40 agonist ivuxolimab in advanced cancers. Assay used: immunoSEQ multiplex PCR; TCRdb lists only in-frame clones, some missing. The sample lists roughly 80,000 clones, over 75% seen once, with 0.3% to 0.45% in the top ten. Material: CD4+ or CD8+ T cells sorted from blood, obtained in a trial of the OX40 agonist ivuxolimab. The origin of the receptors is an adult with an advanced solid tumor such as melanoma, head and neck, liver or kidney cancer.

The chain uses TRBV29-1 and TRBJ1-3; D unresolved. From germline, CDR1 is SQVTM and CDR2 ANQGSEA. V lost 7 bases and J 0 bases, leaving 7 bases between the germline ends. The CDR3 length is 12 residues. In DNA, the CDR3 is TGCAGCGCGGGCCTCTCTGGAAACACCATATATTTT. Its protein is CSAGLSGNTIYF.

V is TRBV11-2 and J is TRBJ2-7; D not resolved. CDR3 length: 14 amino acids. Germline values: CDR1 SGHAT, CDR2 FQNNGV. V was pared by 0 bases and J by 2 bases, with 8 bases between. CDR3 sequence reads: CASSLDWQAYEQYF. The CDR3 nucleotides are TGTGCCAGCAGCTTAGATTGGCAGGCCTACGAGCAGTACTTC.

The chain employs TRBV6-1 and TRBJ1-5; D is possibly TRBD1 (5 bases). The CDR3 runs 15 residues. The V gene lost 0 bases and the J gene lost 1 base, with 7 bases spanning the gap. Germline assignment: CDR1 MNHNS and CDR2 SASEGT. The CDR3: CASSEAPGSNQPQHF. In DNA form, the CDR3 reads TGTGCCAGCAGTGAAGCCCCAGGGAGCAATCAGCCCCAGCATTTT.

This clone was recorded only once. The genes are TRBV15 and TRBJ1-1, with D possibly matching TRBD1 (5 bases). CDR1 and CDR2 (germline): LNHNV, YYDKDF (reference sequence). The CDR3 is 12 residues long. Trimming took off 5 bases at V and 6 bases at J, with 10 bases between the two ends. The CDR3 nucleotides are TGTGCCACCAGCGGTGGGACCGCTGAAGCTTTCTTT. Translated, it gives CATSGGTAEAFF.

This chain joins TRBV10-2 and TRBJ2-2; the D is unclear. V gave up 0 bases and J gave up 5 bases, with 10 bases separating them. CDR3 length: 15 amino acids. Germline CDR1 is WSHSY and CDR2 is SAAADI. CDR3 residues: CASSESWVPTGELFF. In DNA, the CDR3 is TGCGCCAGCAGTGAGTCGTGGGTCCCAACCGGGGAGCTGTTTTTT.

The chain uses TRBV11-3 and TRBJ1-1; D unresolved. The CDR3 has 17 amino acids. V dropped 2 bases and J dropped 3 bases, with 19 bases sitting between them. CDR1 is SGHNT, CDR2 YENEEA, per germline. CDR3 protein: CASSLNNRSPGDTEAFF. CDR3 nucleotide sequence: TGTGCCAGCAGCTTAAATAATCGCAGCCCGGGAGACACTGAAGCTTTCTTT.

The chain carries TRBV7-9 and TRBJ1-2; TRBD1 matches at 7 bases. Germline V gene lookup returns CDR1 SEHNR and CDR2 FQNEAQ (reference sequence). V lost 5 bases to trimming and J lost 4 bases; unmatched junction nucleotides: 7. The CDR3 is 14 amino acids. CDR3 residues: CASSPQGSGYGYTF. The CDR3 coding sequence is TGTGCCAGCAGCCCACAGGGGTCTGGCTATGGCTACACCTTC.

The chain is built from TRBV6-1 and TRBJ1-5; D unresolved. Germline V gives CDR1 MNHNS, CDR2 SASEGT. The CDR3 consists of 15 residues. V lost 0 bases and J lost 0, with 6 bases in between. CDR3 bases: TGTGCCAGCAGTGAAGCGTGGAATAGCAATCAGCCCCAGCATTTT. Amino acid sequence: CASSEAWNSNQPQHF.